This T cell receptor (beta chain) was captured in a study of cytomegalovirus exposure and HLA in healthy donors. The PCR had 60 Vbeta and 13 Jbeta primers. Here immunoSEQ multiplex PCR was the method, and the copy in TCRdb shows in-frame clones only, minus some. The sample shows about 130,000 clones, roughly 80% of them seen only once. Comment on this clone: Its antigen is not known.

Study results and limitations: Per a prior analysis, the majority of TCR beta V segments were productive roughly 87% or roughly 30% of the time. As a later analysis showed, several of the most significant clusters appeared to be linked to common viral pathogens. Donor immune exposure was known only as CMV serostatus.

Sequences were obtained from PBMCs. The receptor was isolated from a man younger than 30 in good health and CMV-seropositive.

CDR3 sequence reads: CASSWDRETDTQYF. CDR3 nucleotides: TGTGCCAGCAGCTGGGACAGGGAAACAGATACGCAGTATTTT. This rearrangement joins TRBV11-2 to TRBJ2-3; 9 bases align to TRBD1. Per germline, CDR1 SGHAT and CDR2 FQNNGV. CDR3 length: 14 amino acids. V gave up 4 bases and J gave up 3 bases; unmatched junction bases: 2.